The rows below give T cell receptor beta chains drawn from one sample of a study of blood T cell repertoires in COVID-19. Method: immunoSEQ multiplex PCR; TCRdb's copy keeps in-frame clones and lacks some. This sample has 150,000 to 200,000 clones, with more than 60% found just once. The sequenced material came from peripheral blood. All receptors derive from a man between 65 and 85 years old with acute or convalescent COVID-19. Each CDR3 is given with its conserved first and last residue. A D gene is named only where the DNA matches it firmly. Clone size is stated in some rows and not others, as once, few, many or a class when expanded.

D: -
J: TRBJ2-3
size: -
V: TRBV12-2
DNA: TGTGCAAGTCGCCCCCTGGGGCAGGGAGGGAAGTTGTTTAATAGCACAGATACGCAGTATTTT
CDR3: CASRPLGQGGKLFNSTDTQYF

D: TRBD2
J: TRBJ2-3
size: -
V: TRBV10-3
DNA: TGTGCCATCAGTCTAGCGGGTACCACAGATACGCAGTATTTT
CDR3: CAISLAGTTDTQYF

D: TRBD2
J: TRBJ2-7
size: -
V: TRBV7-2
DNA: TGTGCCAGCAGCTTAGTTGCGGGAGGGTTCGCTGCCTACGAGCAGTACTTC
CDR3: CASSLVAGGFAAYEQYF

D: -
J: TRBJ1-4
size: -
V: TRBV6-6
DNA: TGTGCCAGCAGTGCCCAGGGGACTGAAAAACTGTTTTTT
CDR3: CASSAQGTEKLFF

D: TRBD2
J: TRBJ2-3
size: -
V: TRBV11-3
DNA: TGTGCCAGCAGCCTGAAAAGGCGGGGGGCGGGTGGAGATACGCAGTATTTT
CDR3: CASSLKRRGAGGDTQYF

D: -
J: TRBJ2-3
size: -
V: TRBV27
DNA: TGTGCCAGCAGTAACAGTCAGGGGCGAGATACGCAGTATTTT
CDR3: CASSNSQGRDTQYF

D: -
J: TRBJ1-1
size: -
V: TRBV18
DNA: TGTGCCAGCTCACCCCGGCCAGGGACTGAAGCTTTCTTT
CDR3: CASSPRPGTEAFF

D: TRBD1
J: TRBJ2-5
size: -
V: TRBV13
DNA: TGTGCCAGCGGGATGGGTGGACAGGGCGTGGAGACCCAGTACTTC
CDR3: CASGMGGQGVETQYF

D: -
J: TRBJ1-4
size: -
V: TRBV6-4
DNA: TGTGCCAGCAGTGACTCGACGGGGGAAAAACTGTTTTTT
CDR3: CASSDSTGEKLFF

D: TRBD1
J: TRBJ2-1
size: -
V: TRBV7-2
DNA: TGTGCCAGCAGCTTAGTACAGGGGGCTTACAATGAGCAGTTCTTC
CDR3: CASSLVQGAYNEQFF

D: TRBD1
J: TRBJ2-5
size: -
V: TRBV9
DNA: TGTGCCAGCAGCGAGGGCACCGGGACAGGGCAAGAGACCCAGTACTTC
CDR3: CASSEGTGTGQETQYF

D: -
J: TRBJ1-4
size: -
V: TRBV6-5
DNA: TGTGCCAGCAGCAATGACAGGGAAAAACTGTTTTTT
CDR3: CASSNDREKLFF

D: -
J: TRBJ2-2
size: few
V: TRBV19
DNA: TGTGCCAGTAGTATGACAGCCCACACCGGGGAGCTGTTTTTT
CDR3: CASSMTAHTGELFF

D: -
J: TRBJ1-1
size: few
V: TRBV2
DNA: TGTGCCAGCAGGCAGGGGCTGGAGGCTTTCTTT
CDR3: CASRQGLEAFF

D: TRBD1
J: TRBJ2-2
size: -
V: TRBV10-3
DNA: TGTGCCATCAGTGAGCCCGGGACAGGAATTCCCGGGGAGCTGTTTTTT
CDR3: CAISEPGTGIPGELFF

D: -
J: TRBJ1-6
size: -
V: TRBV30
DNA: TGTGCCTGGAGCGCGCAGGGAAATTCACCCCTCCACTTT
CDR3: CAWSAQGNSPLHF

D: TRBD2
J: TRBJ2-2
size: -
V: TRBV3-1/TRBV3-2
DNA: TGTGCCAGCAGCCCCCCGGTCTGGGATAGCGGGGGACCGAACACCGGGGAGCTGTTTTTT
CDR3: CASSPPVWDSGGPNTGELFF

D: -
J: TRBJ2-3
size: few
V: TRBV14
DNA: TGTGCCAGCAGCCCCCCGGCGGGTGGTCCACCTAGCACAGATACGCAGTATTTT
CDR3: CASSPPAGGPPSTDTQYF

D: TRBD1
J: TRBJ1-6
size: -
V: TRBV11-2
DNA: TGTGCCAGCAGCTCGGGGGGACAGGGTAGCTCCTATAATTCACCCCTCCACTTT
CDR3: CASSSGGQGSSYNSPLHF

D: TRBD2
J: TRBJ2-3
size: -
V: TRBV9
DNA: TGTGCCAGCAGCGCCACGCCGCGGACTAGCGGGACAGGAGATACGCAGTATTTT
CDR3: CASSATPRTSGTGDTQYF

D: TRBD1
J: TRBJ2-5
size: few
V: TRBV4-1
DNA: TGCGCCAGCAGCCAAGAAGGGACAGCGCAAGAGACCCAGTACTTC
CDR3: CASSQEGTAQETQYF

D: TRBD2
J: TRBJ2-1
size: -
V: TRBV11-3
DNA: TGTGCCAGCAGCTTCGGACTAGCGGGTTACAATGAGCAGTTCTTC
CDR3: CASSFGLAGYNEQFF

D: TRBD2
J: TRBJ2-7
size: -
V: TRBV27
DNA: TGTGCCAGCAGTTTATCGGGTAGCGGGAGGGCCCACGAGCAGTACTTC
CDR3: CASSLSGSGRAHEQYF

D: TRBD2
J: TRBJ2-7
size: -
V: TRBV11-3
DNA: TGTGCCAGCAGCTCAAATTGGACTAGCGGGAGAAAGGGGTCCTACGAGCAGTACTTC
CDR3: CASSSNWTSGRKGSYEQYF

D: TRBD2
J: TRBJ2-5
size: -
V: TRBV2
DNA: TGTGCCAGCGCTCGAGGAGCTAGCGGGGGGGCCGTCACAGAGACCCAGTACTTC
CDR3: CASARGASGGAVTETQYF

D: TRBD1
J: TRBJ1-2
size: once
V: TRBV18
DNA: TGTGCCAGCTCACTCTCCGGGACAGGGATAAACTATGGCTACACCTTC
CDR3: CASSLSGTGINYGYTF

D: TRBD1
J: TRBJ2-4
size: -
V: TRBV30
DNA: TGTGCCTGGAGTGTACAGACAGGGGTTAGCAAAAACATTCAGTACTTC
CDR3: CAWSVQTGVSKNIQYF

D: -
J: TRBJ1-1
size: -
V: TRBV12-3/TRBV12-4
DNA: TGTGCCAGCAGTTTGTGGCGGACTGAAGCTTTCTTT
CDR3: CASSLWRTEAFF

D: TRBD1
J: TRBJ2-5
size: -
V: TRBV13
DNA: TGTGCCAGCAGTTCCGACAGGGAATCAGAGACCCAGTACTTC
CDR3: CASSSDRESETQYF

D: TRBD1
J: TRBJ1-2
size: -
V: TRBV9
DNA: TGTGCCAGCAGCGTAGGTCAACAGGGGACCTACTATGGCTACACCTTC
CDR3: CASSVGQQGTYYGYTF

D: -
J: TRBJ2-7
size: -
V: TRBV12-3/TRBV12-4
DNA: TGTGCCAGCAGTCCCAGCTCCTACGAGCAGTACTTC
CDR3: CASSPSSYEQYF

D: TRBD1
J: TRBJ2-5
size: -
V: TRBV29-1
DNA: TGCAGCGTGGGGACAGGGGGCTTCCAAGAGACCCAGTACTTC
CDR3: CSVGTGGFQETQYF

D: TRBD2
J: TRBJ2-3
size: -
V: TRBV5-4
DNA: TGTGCCAGCAGCGGTTGGGACTACCTCACAGATACGCAGTATTTT
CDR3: CASSGWDYLTDTQYF

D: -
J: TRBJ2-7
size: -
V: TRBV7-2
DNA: TGTGCCAGCAGCTTGAGCGGTGTGGAGCAGTACTTC
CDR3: CASSLSGVEQYF

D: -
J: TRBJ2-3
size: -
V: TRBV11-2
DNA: TGTGCCAGCAGCTGGGACACGAACACAGATACGCAGTATTTT
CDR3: CASSWDTNTDTQYF

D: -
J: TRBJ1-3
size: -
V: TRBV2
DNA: TGTGCCAGCAGTGCGGACAGAAGTAACACCATATATTTT
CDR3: CASSADRSNTIYF